The present T cell receptor beta chain was sequenced within a study of cytomegalovirus exposure and HLA in healthy donors. Study findings and constraints: The study recorded fewer than 200 TCR beta chains that were cytomegalovirus-associated.

PCR employed 60 Vbeta and 13 Jbeta primers. Assay: immunoSEQ multiplex PCR; the TCRdb copy retains only in-frame clones and omits some. Of about 190,000 clones detected, about 83% appear once; the ten largest clones hold about 5.6%. About this clone: Antigen unknown.

The V and J ends lost 2 bases and 6 bases respectively, with 10 bases between them. Germline V gives CDR1 MNHEY, CDR2 SVGAGI. This CDR3 spans 13 amino acids. The origin of this receptor is a woman in her twenties or thirties in good health and CMV-seropositive. The V gene is TRBV6-5, the J gene TRBJ1-2, with D perhaps matching TRBD1 (5 bases). Source material: PBMCs. The CDR3 region is CASSYVRANGYTF. The CDR3 DNA sequence: TGTGCCAGCAGTTACGTCAGGGCCAATGGCTACACCTTC.